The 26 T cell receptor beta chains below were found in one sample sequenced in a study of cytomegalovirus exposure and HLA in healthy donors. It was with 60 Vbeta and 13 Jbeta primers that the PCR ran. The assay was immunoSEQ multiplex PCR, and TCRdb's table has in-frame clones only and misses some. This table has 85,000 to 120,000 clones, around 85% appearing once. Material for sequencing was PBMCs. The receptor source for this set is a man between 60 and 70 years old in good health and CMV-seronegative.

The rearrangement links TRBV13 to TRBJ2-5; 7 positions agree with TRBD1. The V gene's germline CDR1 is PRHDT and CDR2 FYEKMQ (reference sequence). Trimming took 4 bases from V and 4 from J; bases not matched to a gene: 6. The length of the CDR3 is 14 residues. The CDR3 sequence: CASSSWTGVETQYF. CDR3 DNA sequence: TGTGCCAGCAGCTCCTGGACAGGCGTAGAGACCCAGTACTTC.

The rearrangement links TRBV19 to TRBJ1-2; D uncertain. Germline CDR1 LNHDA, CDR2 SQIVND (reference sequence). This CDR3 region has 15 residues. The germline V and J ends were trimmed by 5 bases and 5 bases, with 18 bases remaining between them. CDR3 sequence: CASSPLTTATYGYTF. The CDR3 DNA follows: TGTGCCAGTAGTCCCTTGACTACGGCCACTTATGGCTACACCTTC.

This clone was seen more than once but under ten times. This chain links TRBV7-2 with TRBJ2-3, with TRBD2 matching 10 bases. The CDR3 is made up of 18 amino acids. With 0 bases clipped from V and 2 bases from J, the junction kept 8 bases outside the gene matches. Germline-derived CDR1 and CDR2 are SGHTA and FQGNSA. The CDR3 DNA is TGTGCCAGCAGCTTAGCGCGTGTAGCGGGGGGAGTCACAGATACGCAGTATTTT. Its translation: CASSLARVAGGVTDTQYF.

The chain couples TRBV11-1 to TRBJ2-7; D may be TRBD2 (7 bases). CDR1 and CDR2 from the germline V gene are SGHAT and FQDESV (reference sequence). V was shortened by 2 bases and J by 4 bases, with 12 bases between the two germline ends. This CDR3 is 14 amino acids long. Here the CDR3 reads CASSLLGGEYEQYF. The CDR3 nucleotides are TGTGCCAGCAGCTTATTAGGGGGGGAATACGAGCAGTACTTC.

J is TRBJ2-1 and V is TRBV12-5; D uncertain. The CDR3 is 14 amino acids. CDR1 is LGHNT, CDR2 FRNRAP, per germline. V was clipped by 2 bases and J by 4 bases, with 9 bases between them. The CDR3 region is CASGLTTVYNEQFF. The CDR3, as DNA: TGTGCTAGTGGTTTGACCACAGTTTACAATGAGCAGTTCTTC.

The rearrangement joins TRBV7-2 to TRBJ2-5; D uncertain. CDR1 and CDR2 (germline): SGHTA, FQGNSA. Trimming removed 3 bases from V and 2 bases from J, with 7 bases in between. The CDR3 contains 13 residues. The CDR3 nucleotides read TGTGCCAGCAGCTTTGCAGGTCAAGAGACCCAGTACTTC. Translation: CASSFAGQETQYF.

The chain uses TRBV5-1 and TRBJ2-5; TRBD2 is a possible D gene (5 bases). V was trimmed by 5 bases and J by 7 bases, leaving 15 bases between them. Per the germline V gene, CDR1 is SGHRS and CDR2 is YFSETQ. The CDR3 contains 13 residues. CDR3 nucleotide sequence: TGCGCCAGCAGACCTGACCAAGGAGGGACCCAGTACTTC. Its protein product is CASRPDQGGTQYF. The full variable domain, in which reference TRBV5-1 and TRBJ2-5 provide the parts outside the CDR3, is KAGVTQTPRYLIKTRGQQVTLSCSPISGHRSVSWYQQTPGQGLQFLFEYFSETQRNKGNFPGRFSGRQFSNSRSEMNVSTLELGDSALYLCASRPDQGGTQYFGPGTRLLVL.

The DNA for the CDR3 is TGTGCCAGCAGCTCCCCCCGAGAGACCCAGTACTTC. This sequence encodes CASSSPRETQYF. The chain employs TRBV7-9 and TRBJ2-5; D gene uncertain. Germline V CDR1 and CDR2: SEHNR, FQNEAQ (reference sequence). The V end was cut by 4 bases, the J end by 4 bases, with 7 bases between. This CDR3 contains 12 residues.

CDR3 nucleotides: TGTGCCGATCCAGGGACAGTAGGGGATCAGCCCCAGCATTTT. It codes for CADPGTVGDQPQHF. The V call is TRBV7-9, the J call TRBJ1-5; 7 nucleotides match TRBD1. Germline V gives CDR1 SEHNR, CDR2 FQNEAQ (reference sequence). This CDR3 comprises 14 residues. Trimming took 11 bases from V and 5 from J; bases not matched to a gene: 12.

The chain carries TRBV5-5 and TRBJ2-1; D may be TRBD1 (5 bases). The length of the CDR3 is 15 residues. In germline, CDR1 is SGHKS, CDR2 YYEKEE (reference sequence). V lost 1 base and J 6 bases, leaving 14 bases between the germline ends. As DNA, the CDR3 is TGTGCCAGCAGCTTGTGGGGCGGAACTGGCAATGAGCAGTTCTTC. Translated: CASSLWGGTGNEQFF.

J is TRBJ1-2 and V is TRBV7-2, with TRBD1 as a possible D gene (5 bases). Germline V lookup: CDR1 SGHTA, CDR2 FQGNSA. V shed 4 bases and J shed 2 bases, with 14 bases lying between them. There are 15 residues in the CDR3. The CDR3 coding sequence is TGTGCCAGCAGCTCCGGGAGGGGAATAAACTATGGCTACACCTTC. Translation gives CASSSGRGINYGYTF.

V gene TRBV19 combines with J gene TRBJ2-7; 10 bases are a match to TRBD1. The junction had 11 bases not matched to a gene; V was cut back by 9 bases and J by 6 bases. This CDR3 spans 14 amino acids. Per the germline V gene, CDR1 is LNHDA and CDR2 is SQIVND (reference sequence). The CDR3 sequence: CASNGQGEFSEQYF. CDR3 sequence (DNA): TGTGCCAGCAATGGACAGGGGGAATTTTCCGAGCAGTACTTC.

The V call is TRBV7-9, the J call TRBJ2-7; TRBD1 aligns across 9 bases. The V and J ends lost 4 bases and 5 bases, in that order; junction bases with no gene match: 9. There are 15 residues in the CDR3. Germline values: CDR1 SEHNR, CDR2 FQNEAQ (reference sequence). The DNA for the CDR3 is TGTGCCAGCAGCTCCGGACAGGGGAAGTTGGACGAGCAGTACGTC. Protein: CASSSGQGKLDEQYV.

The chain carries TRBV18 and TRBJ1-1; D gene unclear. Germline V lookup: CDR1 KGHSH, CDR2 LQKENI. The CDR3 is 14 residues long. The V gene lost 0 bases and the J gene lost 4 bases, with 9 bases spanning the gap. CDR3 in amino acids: CASSPPLRSTEAFF. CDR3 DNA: TGTGCCAGCTCACCACCCCTAAGGAGCACTGAAGCTTTCTTT. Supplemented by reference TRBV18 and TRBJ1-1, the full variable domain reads NAGVMQNPRHLVRRRGQEARLRCSPMKGHSHVYWYRQLPEEGLKFMVYLQKENIIDESGMPKERFSAEFPKEGPSILRIQQVVRGDSAAYFCASSPPLRSTEAFFGQGTRLTVV.

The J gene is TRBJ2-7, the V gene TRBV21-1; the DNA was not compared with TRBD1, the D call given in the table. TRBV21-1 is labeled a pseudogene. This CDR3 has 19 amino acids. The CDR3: CASSRMTGTGEYSPYEQYV. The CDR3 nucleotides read TGTGCCAGCAGCAGAATGACCGGGACAGGGGAATATTCACCCTACGAGCAGTACGTC.

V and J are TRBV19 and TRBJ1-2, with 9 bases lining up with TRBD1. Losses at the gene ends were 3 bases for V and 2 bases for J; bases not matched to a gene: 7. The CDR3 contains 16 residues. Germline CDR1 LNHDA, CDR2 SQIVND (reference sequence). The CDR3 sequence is CASSIWRQGGNYGYTF. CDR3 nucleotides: TGTGCCAGTAGTATTTGGAGACAGGGGGGAAACTATGGCTACACCTTC.

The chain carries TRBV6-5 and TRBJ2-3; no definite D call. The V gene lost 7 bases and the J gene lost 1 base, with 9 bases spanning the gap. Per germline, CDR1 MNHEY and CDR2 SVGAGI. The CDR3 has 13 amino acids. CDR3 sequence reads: CASTLPGTDTQYF. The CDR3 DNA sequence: TGTGCCAGCACCTTACCAGGCACAGATACGCAGTATTTT.

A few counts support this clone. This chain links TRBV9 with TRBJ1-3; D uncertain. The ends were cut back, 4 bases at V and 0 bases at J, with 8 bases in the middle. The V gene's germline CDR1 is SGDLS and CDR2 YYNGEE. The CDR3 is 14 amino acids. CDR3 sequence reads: CASSPDNSGNTIYF. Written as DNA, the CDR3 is TGTGCCAGCAGCCCAGACAACTCTGGAAACACCATATATTTT.

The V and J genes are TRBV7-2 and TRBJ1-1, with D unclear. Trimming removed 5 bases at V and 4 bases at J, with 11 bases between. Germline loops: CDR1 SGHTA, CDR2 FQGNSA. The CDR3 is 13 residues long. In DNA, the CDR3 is TGTGCCAGCAGCCCGACGAGGCCCACTGAAGCTTTCTTT. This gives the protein CASSPTRPTEAFF.

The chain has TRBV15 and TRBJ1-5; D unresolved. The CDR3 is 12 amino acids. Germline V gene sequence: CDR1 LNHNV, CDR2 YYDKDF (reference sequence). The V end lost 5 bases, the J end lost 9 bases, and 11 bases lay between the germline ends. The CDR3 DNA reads TGTGCCACCAGCGGTGGCGGGTGGCCCCAGCATTTT. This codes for CATSGGGWPQHF.

This CDR3 is CASSYSITGKGYGYTF. CDR3 in DNA: TGTGCCAGCAGTTACTCGATAACAGGGAAAGGCTATGGCTACACCTTC. This rearrangement joins TRBV6-5 to TRBJ1-2; a weak D match, TRBD1 (6 bases). CDR1 and CDR2 from the germline V gene are MNHEY and SVGAGI. The V gene lost 0 bases and the J gene lost 4 bases, with 15 bases spanning the gap. The CDR3 totals 16 residues.

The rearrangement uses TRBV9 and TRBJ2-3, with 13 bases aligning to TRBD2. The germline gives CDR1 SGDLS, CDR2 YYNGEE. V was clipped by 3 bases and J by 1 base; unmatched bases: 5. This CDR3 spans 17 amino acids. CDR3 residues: CASSGRGLAGGTDTQYF. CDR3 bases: TGTGCCAGCAGCGGGCGAGGACTAGCGGGGGGCACAGATACGCAGTATTTT.

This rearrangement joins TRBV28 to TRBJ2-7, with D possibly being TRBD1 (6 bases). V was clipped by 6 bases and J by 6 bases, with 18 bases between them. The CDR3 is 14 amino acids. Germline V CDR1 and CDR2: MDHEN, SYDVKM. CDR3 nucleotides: TGTGCCAGCAGATCCGGGACAAAACCGAGCGAGCAGTACGTC. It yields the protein CASRSGTKPSEQYV.

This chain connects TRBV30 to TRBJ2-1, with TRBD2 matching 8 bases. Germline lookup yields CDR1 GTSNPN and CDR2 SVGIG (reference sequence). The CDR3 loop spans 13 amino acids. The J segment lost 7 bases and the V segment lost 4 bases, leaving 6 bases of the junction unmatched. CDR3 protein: CAWNGGALNEQFF. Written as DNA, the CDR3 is TGTGCCTGGAACGGGGGGGCCCTAAATGAGCAGTTCTTC.

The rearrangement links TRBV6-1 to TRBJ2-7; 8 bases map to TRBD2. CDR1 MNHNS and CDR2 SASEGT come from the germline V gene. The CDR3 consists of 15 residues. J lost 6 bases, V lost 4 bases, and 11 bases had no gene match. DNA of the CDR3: TGTGCCAGCAGTGTCTTGGCGGGGGGTCGAGCCGAGCAGTACGTC. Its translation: CASSVLAGGRAEQYV.

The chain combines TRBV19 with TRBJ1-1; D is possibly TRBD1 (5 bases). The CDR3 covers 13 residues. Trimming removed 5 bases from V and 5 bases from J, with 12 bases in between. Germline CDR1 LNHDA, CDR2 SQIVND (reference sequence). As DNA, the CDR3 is TGTGCCAGTAGTTCCGGACATGGGACTGAAGCTTTCTTT. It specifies CASSSGHGTEAFF.